At least ten counts were recorded for the clone carrying this TCR beta chain. The record originates from a study of T cells after yellow fever vaccination. TCRdb recomputed calls from the 5' RACE reads with MiXCR, one row per CDR3 protein. The table lists about 210,000 distinct CDR3 sequences, about 3% of them singletons. Germline V gene lookup returns CDR1 DFQATT and CDR2 SNEGSKA (reference sequence). The V and J ends lost 1 base and 12 bases, in that order; junction bases with no gene match: 2. This CDR3 is built from 11 residues. The TCR originated in a man aged 18-30 years who received the YFV17D yellow fever vaccine. The genes are TRBV20-1 and TRBJ2-1; 8 nucleotides match TRBD2. Specimen: CD4+ T cells sorted from PBMCs, collected 10 days after the yellow fever booster vaccination. CDR3 loop: CSARGLAGQFF. CDR3 coding DNA: TGCAGTGCTAGAGGTCTAGCGGGGCAGTTCTTC.